The 18 T cell receptor beta chains below come from one sample, sequenced in a study of breast tumors, draining lymph nodes, adjacent tissues. Breast cancer patients provided tissue from their axillary draining lymph nodes. TCRdb reprocessed the multiplex PCR reads via MiXCR and lists one record per CDR3 protein. The table lists fewer than 150,000 distinct CDR3 sequences, 21% of them singletons. The material sequenced was axillary lymph node tissue. These receptors originate from a female donor with breast cancer. Some clones in this sample may be carry-over from other donors' samples.

This clonotype is a singleton in its sample. This may stem from a read error, because a much larger clone lies one nucleotide away. CDR3 sequence: CASSQGRDGKLPGELFF. The CDR3, as DNA: TGCGCCAGCAGCCAAGGGCGGGACGGAAAACTTCCCGGGGAGCTGTTTTTT. V usage is TRBV4-1 and J usage is TRBJ2-2, with D possibly being TRBD2 (6 bases). The germline V gene has CDR1 MGHRA and CDR2 YSYEKL. The CDR3 is 17 amino acids. Trimming took off 1 base at V and 6 bases at J, with 18 bases between the two ends.

There are many counts of this clonotype. V is TRBV25-1 and J is TRBJ1-4, with 7 bases that match TRBD1. The CDR3 extends over 13 amino acids. The germline V gene encodes CDR1 MGHDK and CDR2 SYGVNS. Trimming removed 6 bases from V and 8 bases from J; junction bases left unmatched: 6. The CDR3 DNA follows: TGTGCCAGCAGGACAGGGATTGTGGAAAAACTGTTTTTT. Its translation is CASRTGIVEKLFF.

This clonotype was seen ten or more times. This sequence joins TRBV4-1 and TRBJ2-3, with 9 positions matching TRBD2. The CDR3 totals 18 residues. Germline CDR1 and CDR2: MGHRA and YSYEKL. V dropped 1 base and J dropped 6; count of bases not matched to a gene: 14. CDR3 DNA: TGCGCCAGCAGCCAAGTACCTACGGGCCTAGCGGGATATGATACGCAGTATTTT. This translates into CASSQVPTGLAGYDTQYF.

This clonotype was seen at least ten times. This chain joins TRBV9 and TRBJ2-1; the match to TRBD2 covers 10 bases. J was trimmed by 4 bases and V by 3 bases; bases with no gene match: 4. Germline assignment: CDR1 SGDLS and CDR2 YYNGEE. This CDR3 region has 15 residues. The DNA of the CDR3 is TGTGCCAGCAGCGCCCAACTAGCGGGGTACAATGAGCAGTTCTTC. Its translation: CASSAQLAGYNEQFF.

This clonotype appeared many times. The rearrangement uses TRBV10-3 and TRBJ2-7; 11 nucleotides match TRBD2. J gave up 2 bases and V 0 bases, and 3 bases lay outside the gene matches. CDR1 and CDR2 (germline): ENHRY, SYGVKD. This CDR3 is built from 16 residues. This chain's CDR3 is CAISESVLAGAYEQYF. Written as DNA, the CDR3 is TGTGCCATCAGTGAGTCAGTACTAGCGGGAGCCTACGAGCAGTACTTC.

With regard to this clonotype: This may be a read error, as it is one base from a much larger clone. The chain is built from TRBV5-6 and TRBJ2-3; TRBD2 aligns across 9 bases. This CDR3 is 15 amino acids long. The V and J ends lost 4 bases and 6 bases, in that order; junction bases with no gene match: 9. Germline values: CDR1 SGHDT, CDR2 YYEEEE. The CDR3, as DNA: TGTGCCAGCAGCCAGCATCAGCGGGAGGCGGATACGCAGTATTTT. This encodes CASSQHQREADTQYF.

The CDR3 sequence is CASSGSGTLSEQYF. The CDR3 nucleotides read TGTGCCAGCAGTGGCAGTGGGACCTTAAGCGAGCAGTACTTC. The chain is built from TRBV25-1 and TRBJ2-7; D is perhaps TRBD1 or TRBD2 (5 bases each). Germline CDR1 and CDR2: MGHDK and SYGVNS. The CDR3 is 14 amino acids. The V end was cut by 4 bases, the J end by 6 bases, with 16 bases between.

The chain links TRBV30 to TRBJ2-1; TRBD2 might be the D (7 bases). CDR3 length equals 13 residues. Germline V gives CDR1 GTSNPN, CDR2 SVGIG (reference sequence). V gave up 2 bases and J gave up 7 bases, with 12 bases separating them. In DNA form, the CDR3 reads TGTGCCTGGAGTCGGGGGGCGTGGAATGAGCAGTTCTTC. Encoded protein: CAWSRGAWNEQFF. The variable domain in full, completed from reference TRBV30 and TRBJ2-1, reads SQTIHQWPATLVQPVGSPLSLECTVEGTSNPNLYWYRQAAGRGLQLLFYSVGIGQISSEVPQNLSASRPQDRQFILSSKKLLLSDSGFYLCAWSRGAWNEQFFGPGTRLTVL.

This clonotype was counted ten times or more. The gene calls are TRBV2 and TRBJ2-1, with 7 bases that match TRBD2. V lost 6 bases to trimming and J lost 0 bases; unmatched junction nucleotides: 8. CDR3 length: 16 amino acids. The germline V gene has CDR1 SNHLY and CDR2 FYNNEI. The CDR3 is CASRELGGSSYNEQFF. The CDR3 nucleotides are TGTGCCAGCAGGGAGCTGGGAGGGAGCTCCTACAATGAGCAGTTCTTC. Full variable domain (outside the CDR3, taken from reference TRBV2 and TRBJ2-1): EPEVTQTPSHQVTQMGQEVILRCVPISNHLYFYWYRQILGQKVEFLVSFYNNEISEKSEIFDDQFSVERPDGSNFTLKIRSTKLEDSAMYFCASRELGGSSYNEQFFGPGTRLTVL.

This clonotype was seen ten or more times. The chain is built from TRBV24-1 and TRBJ2-1, with TRBD1 as a possible D gene (6 bases). Germline V gene lookup returns CDR1 KGHDR and CDR2 SFDVKD. Trimming took 5 bases from V and 6 from J, leaving 13 bases between them. This CDR3 spans 14 amino acids. The CDR3 spells CATSGWTDTNEQFF. CDR3 coding DNA: TGTGCCACCAGTGGTTGGACAGACACCAATGAGCAGTTCTTC.

This clonotype was counted between two and nine times. The chain has TRBV18 and TRBJ1-4; D gene uncertain. The CDR3 consists of 14 residues. From germline, CDR1 is KGHSH and CDR2 LQKENI. The V and J ends lost 3 bases and 7 bases respectively, with 12 bases between them. This CDR3 reads CASSPARRGEKLFF. Here the CDR3 DNA reads TGTGCCAGCTCACCCGCACGGCGGGGTGAAAAACTGTTTTTT.

The table lists this clonotype with a count of one. V and J are TRBV7-3 and TRBJ2-1; TRBD1 is a possible D gene (5 bases). CDR1 is SGHTA, CDR2 FQGTGA, per germline. V was trimmed by 5 bases and J by 6 bases, leaving 8 bases between them. The CDR3 has 12 amino acids. CDR3 nucleotide sequence: TGTGCCAGCAGCCCAGACAGCAATGAGCAGTTCTTC. It yields the protein CASSPDSNEQFF.

In this sample, this clonotype turned up many times. This sequence joins TRBV20-1 and TRBJ2-7; weak D call: TRBD1 (5 bases). The ends were cut back, 0 bases at V and 9 bases at J, with 18 bases in the middle. Germline CDR1 reads DFQATT; CDR2 reads SNEGSKA (reference sequence). The CDR3 is 14 amino acids. This chain's CDR3 is CSAREEGMGLGQYF. As DNA, the CDR3 is TGCAGTGCTAGAGAGGAAGGGATGGGGCTCGGGCAGTACTTC.

Details on this clonotype: A much larger clone is a single base away; this may be a read error. The J gene is TRBJ2-1, the V gene TRBV5-1; TRBD2 agrees at 14 bases. This CDR3 contains 15 residues. Per germline, CDR1 SGHRS and CDR2 YFSETQ. The CDR3 sequence: CASRAGTSGSDEQFF. The CDR3 DNA is TGTGCCAGCAGAGCCGGGACTAGCGGGAGTGATGAGCAGTTCTTC.

J is TRBJ2-1 and V is TRBV20-1; D is unclear. The length of the CDR3 is 14 residues. V was shortened by 6 bases and J by 0 bases, with 12 bases between the two germline ends. Germline CDR1 DFQATT, CDR2 SNEGSKA (reference sequence). CDR3 amino acids: CSAPEWSSYNEQFF. CDR3 bases: TGCAGTGCGCCGGAGTGGAGCTCCTACAATGAGCAGTTCTTC.

This clonotype showed up many times. The chain links TRBV7-9 to TRBJ1-2, with 10 positions matching TRBD1. Germline loops: CDR1 SEHNR, CDR2 FQNEAQ (reference sequence). CDR3 length equals 14 residues. The J segment lost 6 bases and the V segment lost 5 bases, leaving 6 bases of the junction unmatched. Written as DNA, the CDR3 is TGTGCCAGCAGCCCTAGGGGGACAGGGGATGGCTACACCTTC. Protein sequence: CASSPRGTGDGYTF. The complete variable domain, with remaining parts taken from reference TRBV7-9 and TRBJ1-2, reads DTGVSQNPRHKITKRGQNVTFRCDPISEHNRLYWYRQTLGQGPEFLTYFQNEAQLEKSRLLSDRFSAERPKGSFSTLEIQRTEQGDSAMYLCASSPRGTGDGYTFGSGTRLTVV.

Points on this clonotype: Sequence at one end of the junction differs from germline and may be a read error. This rearrangement joins TRBV20-1 to TRBJ2-1; 7 nucleotides match TRBD2. CDR3 length equals 15 residues. From germline, CDR1 is DFQATT and CDR2 SNEGSKA (reference sequence). The CDR3 DNA reads as TGCAGTGCTAGAGATGGGTCTAGCGGATACAATGGGCAGTTCTTC. It encodes CSARDGSSGYNGQFF.

This clonotype was counted ten times or more. V usage is TRBV20-1 and J usage is TRBJ2-7; D perhaps matches TRBD1 (6 bases). V was shortened by 4 bases and J by 1 base, with 17 bases between the two germline ends. Per germline, CDR1 DFQATT and CDR2 SNEGSKA (reference sequence). The CDR3 covers 15 residues. In DNA, the CDR3 is TGCAGTGCTATCGAACCTTTAGGGGGTTCCTACGAGCAGTACTTC. Translated, it gives CSAIEPLGGSYEQYF.